This T cell receptor (beta chain) was documented in a study of OX40 agonist ivuxolimab in advanced cancers. Study in general: Dose-escalation patients were diagnosed with hepatocellular carcinoma, melanoma, renal cell cancer or head and neck cancer.

The CDR3 is 11 amino acids. J was trimmed by 4 bases and V by 5 bases; bases with no gene match: 1. Germline CDR1 and CDR2: GTSNPN and SVGIG (reference sequence). Clones were read by immunoSEQ multiplex PCR, and TCRdb kept only the in-frame ones, dropping some. The sample records approximately 30,000 clones, roughly 82% being singletons. Sequencing used CD4+ or CD8+ T cells sorted from blood, obtained in a trial of the OX40 agonist ivuxolimab. The chain uses TRBV30 and TRBJ1-2; 7 bases fit TRBD1. The sequence came from an adult with an advanced solid tumor such as melanoma, head and neck, liver or kidney cancer. The CDR3 coding sequence is TGTGCCTGGGGGACAGCCTATGGCTACACCTTC. Translation: CAWGTAYGYTF.